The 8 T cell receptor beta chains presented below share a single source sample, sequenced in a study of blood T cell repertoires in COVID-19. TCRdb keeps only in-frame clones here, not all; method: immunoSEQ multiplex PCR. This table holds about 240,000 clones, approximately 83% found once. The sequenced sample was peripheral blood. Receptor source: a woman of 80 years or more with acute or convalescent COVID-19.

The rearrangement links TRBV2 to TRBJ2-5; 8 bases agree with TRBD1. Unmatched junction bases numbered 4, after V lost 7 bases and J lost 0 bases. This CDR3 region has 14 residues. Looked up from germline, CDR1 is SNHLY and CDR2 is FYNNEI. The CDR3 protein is CASNYRGYQETQYF. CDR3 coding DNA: TGTGCCAGCAACTACAGGGGGTACCAAGAGACCCAGTACTTC.

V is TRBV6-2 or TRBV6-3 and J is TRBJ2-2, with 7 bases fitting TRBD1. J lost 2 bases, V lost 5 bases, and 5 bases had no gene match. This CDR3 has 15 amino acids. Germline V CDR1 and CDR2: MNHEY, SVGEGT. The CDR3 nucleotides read TGTGCCAGCAGTCACCGGGACAGCAACACCGGGGAGCTGTTTTTT. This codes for CASSHRDSNTGELFF.

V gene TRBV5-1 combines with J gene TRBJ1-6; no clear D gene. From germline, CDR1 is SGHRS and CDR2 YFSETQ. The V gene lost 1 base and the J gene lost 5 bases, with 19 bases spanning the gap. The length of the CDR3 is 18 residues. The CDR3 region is CASSLSAVGSPNNSPLHF. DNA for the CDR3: TGCGCCAGCAGCTTGAGCGCGGTGGGGAGCCCGAATAATTCACCCCTCCACTTT.

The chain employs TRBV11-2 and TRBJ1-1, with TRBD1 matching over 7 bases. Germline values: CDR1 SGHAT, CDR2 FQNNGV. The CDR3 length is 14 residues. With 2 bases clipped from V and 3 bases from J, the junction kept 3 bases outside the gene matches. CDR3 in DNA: TGTGCCAGCAGCTTACTCACAGGGGACACTGAAGCTTTCTTT. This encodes CASSLLTGDTEAFF.

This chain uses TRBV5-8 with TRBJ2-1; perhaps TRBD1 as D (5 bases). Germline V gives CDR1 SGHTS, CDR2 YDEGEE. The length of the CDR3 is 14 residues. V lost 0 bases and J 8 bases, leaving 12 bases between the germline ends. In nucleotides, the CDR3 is TGTGCCAGCAGCTTGGGCAGGGCTAGGGATGAGCAGTTCTTC. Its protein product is CASSLGRARDEQFF.

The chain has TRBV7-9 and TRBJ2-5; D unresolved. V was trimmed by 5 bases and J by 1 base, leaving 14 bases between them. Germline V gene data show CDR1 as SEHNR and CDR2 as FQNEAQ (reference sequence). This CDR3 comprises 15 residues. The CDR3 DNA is TGTGCCAGCAGCCTGAATTCGGTGAGCCAAGAGACCCAGTACTTC. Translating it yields CASSLNSVSQETQYF.

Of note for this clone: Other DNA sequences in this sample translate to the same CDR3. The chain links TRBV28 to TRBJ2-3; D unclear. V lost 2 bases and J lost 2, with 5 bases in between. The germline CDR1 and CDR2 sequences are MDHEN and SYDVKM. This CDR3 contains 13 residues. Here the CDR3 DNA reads TGTGCCAGCAGTTTAGAGTCCACAGATACGCAGTATTTT. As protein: CASSLESTDTQYF.

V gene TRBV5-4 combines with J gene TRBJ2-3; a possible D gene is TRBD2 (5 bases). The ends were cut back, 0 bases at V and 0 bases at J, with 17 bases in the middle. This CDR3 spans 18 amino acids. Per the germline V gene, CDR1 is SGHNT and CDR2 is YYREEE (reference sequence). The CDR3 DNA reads TGTGCCAGCAGCTTGGATGGTCGACGGGAACCTAGCACAGATACGCAGTATTTT. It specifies CASSLDGRREPSTDTQYF. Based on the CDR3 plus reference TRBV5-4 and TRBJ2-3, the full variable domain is ETGVTQSPTHLIKTRGQQVTLRCSSQSGHNTVSWYQQALGQGPQFIFQYYREEENGRGNFPPRFSGLQFPNYSSELNVNALELDDSALYLCASSLDGRREPSTDTQYFGPGTRLTVL.